A selection of T cell receptor beta chains follows, all from one sample in a study of blood T cell repertoires in COVID-19. Method: immunoSEQ multiplex PCR; TCRdb's copy keeps in-frame clones and lacks some. The data contain over 60,000 clones, roughly 89% of them singletons. The sample was peripheral blood. These receptor sequences come from a man at least 80 years old with acute or convalescent COVID-19. Both conserved end residues are part of each CDR3. The D gene is left open where the match is weak.

d_call j_call v_call cdr3_nt cdr3_aa
- TRBJ1-2 TRBV5-6 TGTGCCAGCAGCTTCGGCGGACAGTTCTATGGCTACACCTTC CASSFGGQFYGYTF
- TRBJ1-1 TRBV6-6 TGTGCCAGCAGTTACTCTTCCAGGACTACTGAAGCTTTCTTT CASSYSSRTTEAFF
TRBD1 TRBJ2-6 TRBV18 TGTGCCAGCTCACCACCGATGGGACAGGGTAGTTCCGGGGCCAACGTCCTGACTTTC CASSPPMGQGSSGANVLTF
TRBD1 TRBJ1-5 TRBV19 TGTGCCAGTCGGAGGGGGCCCAATCAGCCCCAGCATTTT CASRRGPNQPQHF
- TRBJ1-4 TRBV28 TGTGCCAGCAGTTCGGTGGGGGGAGCATACGATGAAAAACTGTTTTTT CASSSVGGAYDEKLFF
TRBD1 TRBJ1-2 TRBV5-6 TGTGCCAGCAGGTTGGGGGAGAGGGGGCCCTATGGCTACACCTTC CASRLGERGPYGYTF
- TRBJ2-2 TRBV18 TGTGCCAGCTCAGAGGTTATCACCGGGGAGCTGTTTTTT CASSEVITGELFF
- TRBJ2-4 TRBV6-6 TGTGCCAGCAGCCTGGGGAGGTTTATAGCCAAAAACATTCAGTACTTC CASSLGRFIAKNIQYF
- TRBJ2-7 TRBV12-3/TRBV12-4 TGTGCCAGCAGTCGCGACAGCTACGAGCAGTACTTC CASSRDSYEQYF
TRBD1 TRBJ2-3 TRBV11-3 TGTGCCAGCAGCTTAGATATTGGAGGACAGGTCACAGATACGCAGTATTTT CASSLDIGGQVTDTQYF
- TRBJ2-3 TRBV12-5 TGTGCTAGTGGTTTGGTACGGGCTAGCAAGGGCAAAGATACGCAGTATTTT CASGLVRASKGKDTQYF
TRBD1 TRBJ2-6 TRBV7-9 TGTGCCAGCAGACCCGGACAGGGGGCTACTGGGGCCAACGTCCTGACTTTC CASRPGQGATGANVLTF
- TRBJ1-1 TRBV19 TGTGCCAGTAGTATTGCGGTCATAAACACTGAAGCTTTCTTT CASSIAVINTEAFF
- TRBJ2-7 TRBV12-3/TRBV12-4 TGTGCCAGCAGTTTAGGAAGGACTGGAGAGCAGTACTTC CASSLGRTGEQYF
- TRBJ2-5 TRBV6-1 TGTGCCAGCAGTGAATTCCCACAGGGAGTTCTCCAAGAGACCCAGTACTTC CASSEFPQGVLQETQYF
- TRBJ2-5 TRBV15 TGTGCCACCAGCAGAAGACTAGTGGGAGAGACCCAGTACTTC CATSRRLVGETQYF